This T cell receptor beta chain was found in a study of shared clonotypes between healthy human individuals. Study-wide results and caveats: Sorted-subset samples were not fully sequenced, rarefaction indicated. The study found lower generation probabilities in non-shared clonotypes than in those shared by all four donors. For naive CD4 cells, approximately 5% of clonotypes were shared across a handful of donors.

J gave up 0 bases and V 7 bases, and 6 bases lay outside the gene matches. CDR1 is SNHLY and CDR2 is FYNNEI in the germline V gene. The CDR3 loop spans 15 amino acids. For sorted subsets, about 0.2 ug DNA per replicate equaled approximately 32,000 T cell genomes. Profiling relied on immunoSEQ multiplex PCR, and the TCRdb table lists in-frame clones only, not all of them. Of more than 2 million clones listed, 90% to 95% were seen once; the top ten hold roughly 0.13%. Points on this clone: Its antigen is currently unknown.

This chain connects TRBV2 to TRBJ1-5; TRBD1 aligns across 7 bases. This TCR was recovered from a young man in good health. Sequencing was done on a sample of naive CD4+ T cells sorted from blood. Subset given: CD45RA+ positively selected. In DNA form, the CDR3 reads TGTGCCAGCACGTTGACAGGGAATAGCAATCAGCCCCAGCATTTT. Protein product: CASTLTGNSNQPQHF.